The clone carrying this TCR beta chain has more than one count but fewer than ten. Its specificity is unknown. Generated by immunoSEQ multiplex PCR, the TCRdb table keeps only in-frame clones and is missing some. The table shows approximately 140,000 clones, with approximately 89% occurring only once. This CDR3 comprises 15 residues. The V and J ends lost 3 bases and 2 bases respectively, with 13 bases between them. Germline lookup yields CDR1 MGHDK and CDR2 SYGVNS. This sample was included in a study of cytotoxic CD8 clonotypes in ibrutinib-treated CLL. Study background: Specimens for response were gathered following a median 12 months of therapy, spanning 6 to 36.

General study results and limits: Sustained-remission and progressing patients diverged in sampling times.

This material consisted of PBMCs, taken after 12 months of ibrutinib treatment. This chain connects TRBV25-1 to TRBJ1-2; perhaps TRBD1 as D (5 bases). The sequence came from a human donor with chronic lymphocytic leukemia. The CDR3 DNA follows: TGTGCCAGCAGTGACGAGGGGCTCGTCAACTATGGCTACACCTTC. This codes for CASSDEGLVNYGYTF.